Sequencing of this T cell receptor (beta chain) was carried out in a study of T cell changes during pregnancy in multiple sclerosis. TCRdb's copy holds only in-frame clones and misses some; the assay was immunoSEQ multiplex PCR. The sample has tens of thousands of clones, roughly nine tenths seen once; the top ten hold 3.5% to 4%. Source: PBMCs, taken in the first trimester of pregnancy. The origin of this receptor is a female donor in good health, serving as a control in a pregnancy study. Some clones in this sample may be carry-over from other donors' samples.

In nucleotides, the CDR3 is TGTGCCAGCAGTTTTGGGGACAGACGAAATCAGCCCCAGCATTTT. Protein product: CASSFGDRRNQPQHF. V usage is TRBV2 and J usage is TRBJ1-5; 7 positions match TRBD1. This CDR3 region has 15 residues. Trimming at V came to 5 bases and at J to 4 bases, leaving 8 bases not matched to a gene. CDR1 is SNHLY and CDR2 is FYNNEI in the germline V gene.